The clone carrying this T cell receptor beta chain was found a few times. Its antigen remains unknown. The data stem from a study of T-cell memory formation after mild COVID-19. Study information: Each donor largely had its own TCR clusters. Broader study findings: CD4+ contracting clones lay mainly in CM and EM, CD8+ ones in EMRA.

TCRdb analysed the 5' RACE reads with MiXCR anew, one entry per CDR3 protein. This sample yields 110,000 to 150,000 distinct CDR3 sequences, of which more than 13% are seen a single time; more than 25% belongs to the top ten. This clonotype was obtained from an adult woman who had mild COVID-19 (a few samples of this study predate the infection). Cell type and time point are not known. Sequenced: PBMCs or a T cell subset sorted from them (not recorded which).

The CDR3 loop reads CASSYGHRWFF. The CDR3 DNA sequence: TGTGCCAGCAGTTATGGGCACCGATGGTTCTTC. V is TRBV6-2 or TRBV6-3 and J is TRBJ2-1, with D unresolved. The CDR3 runs 11 residues. Germline V gene sequence: CDR1 MNHEY, CDR2 SVGEGT. V was pared by 3 bases and J by 15 bases, with 12 bases between.